These 24 T cell receptor beta chains came from one sample sequenced in a study of control samples from healthy donors and cancer patients. Produced via immunoSEQ multiplex PCR; TCRdb's table is partial and in-frame only. The data hold around 94,000 clones, with more than 85% observed a single time. Sequencing input: blood. The receptors derive from a woman aged 45-65 years in good health.

This rearrangement joins TRBV10-3 to TRBJ2-1; TRBD2 matches 8 bases. This CDR3 has 16 amino acids. With V trimmed by 3 bases and J by 5 bases, 9 bases remained unmatched. Per germline, CDR1 ENHRY and CDR2 SYGVKD. The CDR3 DNA sequence: TGTGCCATCAGTGACCCCGGGGCTAGCGGGCACAATGAGCAGTTCTTC. Translated: CAISDPGASGHNEQFF.

The chain recombines TRBV19 with TRBJ1-5; D perhaps matches TRBD1 (6 bases). CDR3 size: 19 residues. The germline CDR1 and CDR2 sequences are LNHDA and SQIVND (reference sequence). V gave up 3 bases and J gave up 0 bases, with 21 bases separating them. In nucleotides, the CDR3 is TGTGCCAGTAGTATTCCCCCCTACAGGGTTCGGGTTAGCAATCAGCCCCAGCATTTT. Amino acids: CASSIPPYRVRVSNQPQHF. Variable domain in full (rest from reference TRBV19 and TRBJ1-5): DGGITQSPKYLFRKEGQNVTLSCEQNLNHDAMYWYRQDPGQGLRLIYYSQIVNDFQKGDIAEGYSVSREKKESFPLTVTSAQKNPTAFYLCASSIPPYRVRVSNQPQHFGDGTRLSIL.

The V call is TRBV9, the J call TRBJ2-3; D may be TRBD2 (5 bases). The CDR3 loop spans 15 amino acids. CDR1 is SGDLS and CDR2 is YYNGEE in the germline V gene. Trimming shortened V by 4 bases and J by 3 bases, and 15 bases separated the two germline ends. CDR3 sequence (DNA): TGTGCCAGCAGCATGGACGCAGGCGGGACAGATACGCAGTATTTT. It is translated as CASSMDAGGTDTQYF.

The chain links TRBV5-6 to TRBJ2-6; the D is unclear. CDR1 is SGHDT and CDR2 is YYEEEE in the germline V gene. The V gene lost 2 bases and the J gene lost 1 base, with 4 bases spanning the gap. The CDR3 is 14 amino acids. As DNA, the CDR3 is TGTGCCAGCAGCTTCACTTCTGGGGCCAACGTCCTGACTTTC. This sequence encodes CASSFTSGANVLTF.

The rearrangement joins TRBV29-1 to TRBJ2-1, with TRBD1 matching 8 bases. This CDR3 contains 14 residues. Germline CDR1 is SQVTM and CDR2 is ANQGSEA. V lost 1 base and J lost 4; bases outside the gene matches: 3. CDR3 coding DNA: TGCAGCGTTGAAGGGACAGGGATGTACAATGAGCAGTTCTTC. This sequence encodes CSVEGTGMYNEQFF.

The V and J genes are TRBV19 and TRBJ2-5; no clear D gene. Germline V gene sequence: CDR1 LNHDA, CDR2 SQIVND (reference sequence). The germline V and J ends were trimmed by 4 bases and 4 bases, with 13 bases remaining between them. CDR3 size: 14 residues. The chain's CDR3 is CASSTSYAAETQYF. CDR3 bases: TGTGCCAGTAGTACCTCTTATGCGGCAGAGACCCAGTACTTC.

The CDR3 is CASSRPDYPSSYNEQFF. CDR3 nucleotide sequence: TGTGCCAGCAGCCGACCCGACTACCCCAGCTCCTACAATGAGCAGTTCTTC. This sequence joins TRBV6-6 and TRBJ2-1; D may be TRBD2 (5 bases). Germline CDR1 is MNHNY and CDR2 is SVGAGI (reference sequence). CDR3 length: 17 amino acids. The V and J ends lost 6 bases and 0 bases respectively, with 18 bases between them.

This chain uses TRBV7-9 with TRBJ1-2; 11 bases line up with TRBD1. The CDR3 is 17 residues long. V was clipped by 4 bases and J by 5 bases; unmatched bases: 12. Germline CDR1 and CDR2: SEHNR and FQNEAQ (reference sequence). The CDR3 bases are TGTGCCAGCAGCTCTACCCGGGACAGGGGGTTTACATATGGCTACACCTTC. Translating gives CASSSTRDRGFTYGYTF.

The chain is built from TRBV15 and TRBJ2-6; the D is unclear. CDR3 length: 16 amino acids. V dropped 0 bases and J dropped 3 bases, with 9 bases sitting between them. The V gene's germline CDR1 is LNHNV and CDR2 YYDKDF (reference sequence). CDR3 coding DNA: TGTGCCACCAGCAGAGATCTTGGGCGTGGGGCCAACGTCCTGACTTTC. Its translation is CATSRDLGRGANVLTF.

This clone has only a few counts. V usage is TRBV5-1 and J usage is TRBJ1-5; D remains ambiguous. The CDR3 has 15 residues. Germline loops: CDR1 SGHRS, CDR2 YFSETQ. V was pared by 0 bases and J by 1 base, with 8 bases between. CDR3 region: CASSLGAGSNQPQHF. CDR3 bases: TGCGCCAGCAGCTTGGGGGCGGGGAGCAATCAGCCCCAGCATTTT.

The chain employs TRBV6-1 and TRBJ2-1, with TRBD2 as a possible D gene (6 bases). CDR3 length: 15 residues. V shed 3 bases and J shed 6 bases, with 15 bases lying between them. The germline V gene encodes CDR1 MNHNS and CDR2 SASEGT. The CDR3 DNA is TGTGCCAGCAGTGAGGGTTGGAGGGCCGGCAATGAGCAGTTCTTC. Protein product: CASSEGWRAGNEQFF.

V and J are TRBV5-1 and TRBJ2-6, with D possibly being TRBD1 (5 bases). The V and J ends lost 4 bases and 1 base respectively, with 12 bases between them. Germline V gives CDR1 SGHRS, CDR2 YFSETQ. This CDR3 has 16 amino acids. CDR3 coding DNA: TGCGCCAGCAGCCGATTCTCAGGGTCTGGGGCCAACGTCCTGACTTTC. This codes for CASSRFSGSGANVLTF.

The rearrangement uses TRBV2 and TRBJ2-3; 8 bases are shared with TRBD1. After removal of 7 bases from V and 0 bases from J, the junction contained 12 bases not matched to a gene. Germline V gene sequence: CDR1 SNHLY, CDR2 FYNNEI. This CDR3 spans 17 amino acids. CDR3 residues: CASISLGTGWSTDTQYF. CDR3 DNA: TGTGCCAGCATTTCCCTAGGGACAGGATGGAGCACAGATACGCAGTATTTT.

This chain uses TRBV27 with TRBJ2-1, with a weak D call TRBD1 (6 bases). V was clipped by 6 bases and J by 5 bases, with 14 bases between them. The CDR3 length is 14 residues. Germline V gene lookup returns CDR1 MNHEY and CDR2 SMNVEV (reference sequence). In nucleotides, the CDR3 is TGTGCCAGCAGATACAGGGAACTTAACAATGAGCAGTTCTTC. Residues: CASRYRELNNEQFF.

This chain connects TRBV24-1 to TRBJ2-5, with no clear D. Per the germline V gene, CDR1 is KGHDR and CDR2 is SFDVKD. V lost 5 bases and J lost 5, with 11 bases in between. CDR3 length: 13 residues. CDR3 sequence: CATSGAAGETQYF. In DNA form, the CDR3 reads TGTGCCACCAGTGGAGCCGCCGGTGAGACCCAGTACTTC.

This clone was counted at least ten times. This chain connects TRBV3-1 (or the pseudogene TRBV3-2) to TRBJ2-7, with D unclear. Trimming shortened V by 1 base and J by 2 bases, and 9 bases separated the two germline ends. The CDR3 runs to 14 residues. Germline V gene sequence: CDR1 LGHDT, CDR2 YNNKEL (reference sequence). CDR3 DNA: TGTGCCAGCAGCCAAGGTGTGGGCCCCTACGAGCAGTACTTC. Translated, it gives CASSQGVGPYEQYF.

J is TRBJ2-1 and V is TRBV6-1; a possible D gene is TRBD2 (6 bases). The CDR3 totals 18 residues. Germline V gene lookup returns CDR1 MNHNS and CDR2 SASEGT. V was shortened by 3 bases and J by 0 bases, with 18 bases between the two germline ends. This CDR3 reads CASSDTRGKRSSYNEQFF. Here the CDR3 DNA reads TGTGCCAGCAGTGATACGCGGGGAAAACGTAGCTCCTACAATGAGCAGTTCTTC.

V and J are TRBV28 and TRBJ2-5, with TRBD1 as a possible D gene (6 bases). The CDR3 runs 15 residues. Germline V gene sequence: CDR1 MDHEN, CDR2 SYDVKM. Trimming left V 6 bases short and J 5 bases short, with 19 bases between. The CDR3 region is CASRKGRGSYETQYF. As DNA, the CDR3 is TGTGCCAGCAGAAAGGGAAGGGGGTCATACGAGACCCAGTACTTC.

V and J are TRBV11-3 and TRBJ1-1; tentatively, D is TRBD1 (6 bases). With 5 bases removed from V and 1 base from J, the gap between germline ends came to 14 bases. CDR1 is SGHNT, CDR2 YENEEA, per germline. This CDR3 is 15 amino acids long. This CDR3 is CASSEATGWNTEAFF. CDR3 in DNA: TGTGCCAGCAGCGAAGCGACAGGTTGGAACACTGAAGCTTTCTTT.

The V and J genes are TRBV5-1 and TRBJ2-3; the D is unclear. The CDR3 covers 13 residues. Germline values: CDR1 SGHRS, CDR2 YFSETQ. Trimming left V 5 bases short and J 1 base short, with 8 bases between. In DNA, the CDR3 is TGCGCCAGCAGTAGGTGGGGCACAGATACGCAGTATTTT. It encodes CASSRWGTDTQYF.

The chain carries TRBV15 and TRBJ1-4; D perhaps matches TRBD1 (6 bases). Per the germline V gene, CDR1 is LNHNV and CDR2 is YYDKDF (reference sequence). CDR3 size: 16 residues. V was cut by 4 bases and J by 2 bases, with 14 bases left in between. CDR3 sequence reads: CATSTYRGTTNEKLFF. In DNA form, the CDR3 reads TGTGCCACCAGCACCTATAGGGGGACCACTAATGAAAAACTGTTTTTT.

This clone appeared once. The V gene is TRBV5-8, the J gene TRBJ2-5; 8 bases map to TRBD1. Germline V gives CDR1 SGHTS, CDR2 YDEGEE. This CDR3 region has 16 residues. V lost 0 bases, J lost 5 bases, and 9 bases stayed unmatched. CDR3 in amino acids: CASSLGTGSSMETQYF. DNA for the CDR3: TGTGCCAGCAGCTTGGGGACAGGGTCGTCGATGGAGACCCAGTACTTC.

The chain is built from TRBV9 and TRBJ1-1; perhaps TRBD1 as D (6 bases). Germline lookup yields CDR1 SGDLS and CDR2 YYNGEE. Deletions cut 1 base from V and 5 bases from J, with 15 bases between. The CDR3 length is 15 residues. The chain's CDR3 is CASSVRPGAGTEAFF. The CDR3 DNA sequence: TGTGCCAGCAGCGTACGTCCGGGGGCGGGAACTGAAGCTTTCTTT.

The rearrangement links TRBV2 to TRBJ1-2; 9 nucleotides align to TRBD1. The V gene end was trimmed by 6 bases and the J gene end by 2 bases; junction bases not matched to a gene: 4. In germline, CDR1 is SNHLY, CDR2 FYNNEI. There are 14 residues in the CDR3. The CDR3 DNA reads TGTGCCAGCAGCCGGGACAGGGAAAACTATGGCTACACCTTC. The encoded protein is CASSRDRENYGYTF.